The rows below give T cell receptor beta chains drawn from one sample of a study of radiation and T cells in renal cell carcinoma. This table comes from immunoSEQ multiplex PCR, and its TCRdb copy is limited to in-frame clones, with some not included. Of about 120,000 clones detected, roughly 77% appear once; the ten largest clones hold approximately 1.9%. Here the sequenced sample was blood, taken from a patient whose treatment included radiotherapy and nephrectomy. The receptors were gathered from a woman in her sixties with renal cell carcinoma. CDR3s include the opening cysteine and the closing phenylalanine or tryptophan. Fields, in order: J gene, D gene, V gene, clone size, CDR3 protein, CDR3 DNA. The D gene is left open where the match is weak. Only some rows state a clone size, as once, few, many or a class for expanded clones.

TRBJ1-5,TRBD1,TRBV9,-,CTSSPGTGAGQPQHF,TGTACCAGCAGCCCGGGGACAGGGGCTGGTCAGCCCCAGCATTTT
TRBJ1-2,-,TRBV19,-,CASSSSTGVYGYTF,TGTGCCAGTAGTTCATCGACGGGAGTCTATGGCTACACCTTC
TRBJ2-5,-,TRBV15,once,CATSRDGGLQETQYF,TGTGCCACCAGCAGAGATGGCGGACTCCAAGAGACCCAGTACTTC
TRBJ1-1,-,TRBV14,-,CASSQDRGPLLNTEAFF,TGTGCCAGCAGCCAAGACAGGGGCCCGCTTTTAAACACTGAAGCTTTCTTT
TRBJ2-7,-,TRBV6-4,-,CASRRQTYEQYF,TGTGCCAGCAGAAGACAGACCTACGAGCAGTACTTC
TRBJ2-3,TRBD2,TRBV29-1,-,CSGRGTSRTSTDTQYF,TGCAGCGGACGCGGGACTAGCAGAACTAGCACAGATACGCAGTATTTT
TRBJ2-7,-,TRBV5-4,-,CASSSTGSYEQYF,TGTGCCAGCAGCTCAACTGGTTCCTACGAGCAGTACTTC
TRBJ1-2,-,TRBV27,-,CASSPDYNYGYTF,TGTGCCAGCAGTCCTGATTATAACTATGGCTACACCTTC
TRBJ2-7,TRBD2,TRBV29-1,-,CSVEGGRGEQYF,TGCAGCGTCGAGGGCGGGAGGGGTGAGCAGTACTTC
TRBJ1-6,-,TRBV27,-,CASSGRFIGAYNSPLHF,TGTGCCAGCAGTGGGAGGTTCATAGGCGCCTATAATTCACCCCTCCACTTT
TRBJ1-2,-,TRBV7-9,-,CASSFAGAQGYGYTF,TGTGCCAGCAGCTTCGCAGGGGCGCAGGGCTATGGCTACACCTTC
TRBJ1-5,-,TRBV7-9,-,CASSPHQPQHF,TGTGCCAGCAGCCCACATCAGCCCCAGCATTTT
TRBJ1-5,-,TRBV7-9,few,CASSGGQFDQPQHF,TGTGCCAGCAGCGGGGGGCAGTTCGATCAGCCCCAGCATTTT
TRBJ1-6,-,TRBV30,-,CAWTQGSPLHF,TGTGCCTGGACACAGGGCTCACCCCTCCACTTT
TRBJ2-1,TRBD2,TRBV10-3,-,CAISVGGRGPNEQFF,TGTGCCATCAGTGTCGGGGGGAGGGGTCCTAATGAGCAGTTCTTC
TRBJ2-5,-,TRBV7-8,-,CASSLLLQETQYF,TGTGCCAGCAGCTTATTACTCCAAGAGACCCAGTACTTC
TRBJ2-2,-,TRBV4-2,-,CASSQEAATGELFF,TGTGCCAGCAGCCAAGAGGCGGCCACCGGGGAGCTGTTTTTT
TRBJ2-7,-,TRBV19,once,CASSKVGYYEQYF,TGTGCCAGTAGTAAGGTAGGGTACTACGAGCAGTACTTC
TRBJ2-6,TRBD1,TRBV19,-,CASSIAGQGRPGANVLTF,TGTGCCAGTAGTATAGCGGGACAGGGGCGCCCTGGGGCCAACGTCCTGACTTTC
TRBJ1-1,-,TRBV4-3,-,CASSQAYASPTEAFF,TGCGCCAGCAGCCAAGCTTACGCGTCCCCCACTGAAGCTTTCTTT
TRBJ1-2,-,TRBV7-2,-,CASSLVMGQGNGYTF,TGTGCCAGCAGCTTAGTTATGGGTCAGGGGAATGGCTACACCTTC
TRBJ1-5,-,TRBV6-5,-,CASSYSNGRSDF,TGTGCCAGCAGTTACTCTAACGGGCGTTCGGATTTT
TRBJ1-2,-,TRBV19,-,CASSRYGYTF,TGTGCCAGTAGTCGGTATGGCTACACCTTC
TRBJ1-5,-,TRBV19,-,CASNPGIYQPQHF,TGTGCCAGTAACCCAGGAATTTATCAGCCCCAGCATTTT
TRBJ2-1,-,TRBV5-1,once,CASSLSIGEAYNEQFF,TGCGCCAGCAGCTTAAGTATTGGCGAGGCCTACAATGAGCAGTTCTTC
TRBJ2-3,TRBD1,TRBV28,-,CASSSRDRGISDTQYF,TGTGCCAGCAGTTCCCGGGACAGGGGGATTTCAGATACGCAGTATTTT
TRBJ2-7,-,TRBV7-8,-,CASSPGVYGSSYEQYF,TGTGCCAGCAGCCCAGGAGTATATGGATCTTCCTACGAGCAGTACTTC
TRBJ1-2,-,TRBV6-5,-,CASSLGGLGYTF,TGTGCCAGCAGCCTAGGGGGACTCGGCTACACCTTC
TRBJ2-5,-,TRBV27,-,CASSFGNKETQYF,TGTGCCAGCAGTTTTGGCAATAAAGAGACCCAGTACTTC
TRBJ2-6,TRBD1,TRBV11-2,-,CASRPTGSRSGANVLTF,TGTGCCAGCAGGCCGACAGGGTCCCGTTCTGGGGCCAACGTCCTGACTTTC
TRBJ1-1,-,TRBV19,-,CASSMVDMTGTEAFF,TGTGCCAGTAGTATGGTGGATATGACTGGCACTGAAGCTTTCTTT
TRBJ2-1,-,TRBV18,-,CASSPQVLELSYNEQFF,TGTGCCAGCTCACCACAAGTCCTAGAGCTCTCCTACAATGAGCAGTTCTTC
TRBJ2-5,TRBD1,TRBV5-4,-,CASSTDRVGETQYF,TGTGCCAGCAGCACCGACAGGGTCGGGGAGACCCAGTACTTC
TRBJ1-4,-,TRBV6-5,-,CASSYGPAINEKLFF,TGTGCCAGCAGTTATGGGCCGGCGATCAATGAAAAACTGTTTTTT
TRBJ1-2,TRBD1,TRBV6-5,-,CASRETGGSYGYTF,TGTGCCAGCAGGGAGACAGGGGGAAGCTATGGCTACACCTTC
TRBJ2-7,TRBD1,TRBV19,-,CASSGKGTGAYEQYF,TGTGCCAGTAGTGGCAAAGGGACAGGGGCCTACGAGCAGTACTTC
TRBJ2-3,TRBD1,TRBV6-6,-,CATRQGRTDTQYF,TGTGCCACCAGACAGGGACGCACAGATACGCAGTATTTT
TRBJ1-2,-,TRBV10-3,-,CAISELYGYTF,TGTGCCATCAGTGAGCTATATGGCTACACCTTC
TRBJ1-4,TRBD1,TRBV6-6,-,CASRLTTGREKLFF,TGTGCCAGCAGATTAACGACAGGGCGCGAAAAACTGTTTTTT
TRBJ1-6,-,TRBV19,-,CASSISWADYNSPLHF,TGTGCCAGTAGTATCTCTTGGGCAGACTATAATTCACCCCTCCACTTT